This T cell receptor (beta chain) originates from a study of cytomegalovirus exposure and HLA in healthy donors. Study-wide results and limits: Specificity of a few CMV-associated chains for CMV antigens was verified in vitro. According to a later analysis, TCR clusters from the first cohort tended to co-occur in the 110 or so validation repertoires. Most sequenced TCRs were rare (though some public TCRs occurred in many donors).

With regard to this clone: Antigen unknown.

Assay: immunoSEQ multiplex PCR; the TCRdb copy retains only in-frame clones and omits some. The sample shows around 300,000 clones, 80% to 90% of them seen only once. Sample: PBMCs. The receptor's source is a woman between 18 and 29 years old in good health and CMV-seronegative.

The CDR3 region has the DNA TGTGCCAGCAGCTTCTCCCGGGGCTATAATTCACCCCTCCACTTT. Protein product: CASSFSRGYNSPLHF. The rearrangement links TRBV7-9 to TRBJ1-6, with no clear D. The CDR3 covers 15 residues. Per the germline V gene, CDR1 is SEHNR and CDR2 is FQNEAQ (reference sequence). V lost 3 bases, J lost 3 bases, and 9 bases lay in between. The full variable domain, its missing parts supplied by reference TRBV7-9 and TRBJ1-6, is DTGVSQNPRHKITKRGQNVTFRCDPISEHNRLYWYRQTLGQGPEFLTYFQNEAQLEKSRLLSDRFSAERPKGSFSTLEIQRTEQGDSAMYLCASSFSRGYNSPLHFGNGTRLTVT.